Sequencing of this T cell receptor beta chain was carried out in a study of shared clonotypes between healthy human individuals. Points from the study as a whole: Only blood was sampled; tissue repertoires likely differ.

A remark on this clone: The antigen remains unidentified.

Only in-frame clones appear in the TCRdb table, and some are missing; sequencing was by immunoSEQ multiplex PCR. The top ten clones hold about 0.06% of a sample with approximately 530,000 clones, 90% to 97% of them seen once. Sequencing was carried out using naive CD4+ T cells sorted from blood. The subset was: CD45RA+ positively selected. The origin of this receptor is a woman aged 25 to 39 in good health.

CDR3 sequence reads: CASTPHGANYGYTF. The CDR3 coding sequence is TGTGCCAGCACGCCCCACGGAGCTAACTATGGCTACACCTTC. The chain is built from TRBV28 and TRBJ1-2; D uncertain. Germline V gene lookup returns CDR1 MDHEN and CDR2 SYDVKM. The CDR3 extends over 14 amino acids. V shed 7 bases and J shed 0 bases, with 12 bases lying between them.